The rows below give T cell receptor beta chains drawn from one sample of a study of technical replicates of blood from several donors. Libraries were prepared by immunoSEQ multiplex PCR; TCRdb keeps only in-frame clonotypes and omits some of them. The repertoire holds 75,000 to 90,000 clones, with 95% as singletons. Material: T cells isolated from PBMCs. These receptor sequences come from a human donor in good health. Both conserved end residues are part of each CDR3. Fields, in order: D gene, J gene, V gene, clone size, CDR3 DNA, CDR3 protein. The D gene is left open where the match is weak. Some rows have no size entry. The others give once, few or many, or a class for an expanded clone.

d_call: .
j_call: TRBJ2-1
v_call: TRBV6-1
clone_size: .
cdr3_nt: TGTGCCAGCAGTTTACTAGCTTACAATGAGCAGTTCTTC
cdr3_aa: CASSLLAYNEQFF

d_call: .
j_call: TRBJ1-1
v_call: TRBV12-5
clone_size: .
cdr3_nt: TGTGCTAGTGGTTTGGAGGGGTTAGCTGAAGCTTTCTTT
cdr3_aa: CASGLEGLAEAFF

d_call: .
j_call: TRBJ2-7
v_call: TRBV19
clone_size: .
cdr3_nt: TGTGCCAGTAGTCTCACACCCTCCTACGAGCAGTACTTC
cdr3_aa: CASSLTPSYEQYF

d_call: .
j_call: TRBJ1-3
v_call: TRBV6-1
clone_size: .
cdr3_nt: TGTGCCAGCAGTGAAGTAGTGTCCTCTGGAAACACCATATATTTT
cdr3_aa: CASSEVVSSGNTIYF

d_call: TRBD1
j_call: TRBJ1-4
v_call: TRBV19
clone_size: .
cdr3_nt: TGTGCCAGTAGTACCGGGACAGCAACTAATGAAAAACTGTTTTTT
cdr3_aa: CASSTGTATNEKLFF

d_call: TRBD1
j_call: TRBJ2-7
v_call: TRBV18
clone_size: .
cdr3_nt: TGTGCCAGCTCACGACGACAGGGGGCGAAGGCCCACGAGCAGTACTTC
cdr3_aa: CASSRRQGAKAHEQYF

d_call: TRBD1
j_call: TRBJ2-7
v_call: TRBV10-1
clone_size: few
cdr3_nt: TGCGCCAGCAGGAGGATGGGACAGGGATCCTACGAGCAGTACTTC
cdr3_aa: CASRRMGQGSYEQYF

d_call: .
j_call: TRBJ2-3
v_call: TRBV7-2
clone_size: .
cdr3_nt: TGTGCCAGCAGTTCCAGGACAGATACGCAGTATTTT
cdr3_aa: CASSSRTDTQYF

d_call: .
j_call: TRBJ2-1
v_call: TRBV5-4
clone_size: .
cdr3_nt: TGTGCCAGCAGCTTGGGAGGGAGTGAACAGTTCTTC
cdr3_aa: CASSLGGSEQFF

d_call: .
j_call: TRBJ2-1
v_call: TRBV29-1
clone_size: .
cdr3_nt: TGCAGCGGACACTCAAGCTCCTACAATGAGCAGTTCTTC
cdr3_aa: CSGHSSSYNEQFF

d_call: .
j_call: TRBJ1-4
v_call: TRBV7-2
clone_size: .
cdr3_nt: TGTGCCAGCAGCTTGTCTTTTTCTGCAACTAATGAAAAACTGTTTTTT
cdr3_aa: CASSLSFSATNEKLFF